One and the same sample provided the 17 T cell receptor beta chains below, sequenced in a study of radiation and T cells in renal cell carcinoma. Time point indicated: baseline pretreatment blood. Treatment of the sample: 15 Gy SBRT to primary tumor, nephrectomy 4 weeks later. Measured with immunoSEQ multiplex PCR; TCRdb has only the in-frame clones, and not every one. The data show 55,000 to 65,000 clones, more than 60% seen once. This sample comprised blood, obtained from a patient whose treatment included radiotherapy and nephrectomy. These receptors all come from a man between 60 and 70 years old with renal cell carcinoma.

V usage is TRBV5-1 and J usage is TRBJ2-3; D possibly corresponds to TRBD2 (6 bases). V was cut by 1 base and J by 4 bases, with 13 bases left in between. Germline-derived CDR1 and CDR2 are SGHRS and YFSETQ. The length of the CDR3 is 15 residues. The CDR3 DNA sequence: TGCGCCAGCAGCTTGAGACGGGAGAGGGCAGATACGCAGTATTTT. It encodes CASSLRRERADTQYF.

V usage is TRBV7-2 and J usage is TRBJ2-2; unclear D gene. CDR1 and CDR2 from the germline V gene are SGHTA and FQGNSA. V shed 1 base and J shed 4 bases, with 10 bases lying between them. CDR3 length: 15 amino acids. In nucleotides, the CDR3 is TGTGCCAGCAGCTTAGTTTGGCAGTCCACCGGGGAGCTGTTTTTT. Translation: CASSLVWQSTGELFF.

The V and J genes are TRBV5-5 and TRBJ2-5, with a possible D match to TRBD1 (7 bases). The germline gives CDR1 SGHKS, CDR2 YYEKEE (reference sequence). V lost 3 bases and J lost 5, with 17 bases in between. The CDR3 loop spans 15 amino acids. The CDR3 loop reads CASSSLGGRGETQYF. CDR3 bases: TGTGCCAGCAGCTCCCTCGGGGGCAGGGGGGAGACCCAGTACTTC.

There are a few counts of this clone. The genes are TRBV5-1 and TRBJ1-1, with 12 bases matching TRBD1. Germline trimming cut 2 bases from V and 3 bases from J; bases unmatched to any gene: 5. Germline V CDR1 and CDR2: SGHRS, YFSETQ. The CDR3 runs to 16 residues. The CDR3 loop is CASSFGTGGLDTEAFF. In nucleotides, the CDR3 is TGCGCCAGCAGCTTCGGGACAGGGGGCCTGGACACTGAAGCTTTCTTT. The variable domain in full, completed from reference TRBV5-1 and TRBJ1-1, reads KAGVTQTPRYLIKTRGQQVTLSCSPISGHRSVSWYQQTPGQGLQFLFEYFSETQRNKGNFPGRFSGRQFSNSRSEMNVSTLELGDSALYLCASSFGTGGLDTEAFFGQGTRLTVV.

V is TRBV30 and J is TRBJ1-1, with D hard to call. The V and J ends lost 1 base and 2 bases respectively, with 8 bases between them. The CDR3 has 13 residues. Germline V lookup: CDR1 GTSNPN, CDR2 SVGIG (reference sequence). In DNA, the CDR3 is TGTGCCTGGAGTGCGCCCTTTAACACTGAAGCTTTCTTT. Translated, it gives CAWSAPFNTEAFF.

The chain carries TRBV19 and TRBJ1-2, with TRBD1 matching 8 bases. The V segment lost 6 bases and the J segment 4 bases; nucleotides outside the gene matches: 1. The germline gives CDR1 LNHDA, CDR2 SQIVND (reference sequence). The CDR3 sequence is 12 residues long. The CDR3, as DNA: TGTGCCAGTAGAACAGGGGGCTATGGCTACACCTTC. Translating it yields CASRTGGYGYTF.

The chain uses TRBV19 and TRBJ2-5, with TRBD2 matching over 12 bases. This CDR3 region has 15 residues. V dropped 3 bases and J dropped 5; count of bases not matched to a gene: 4. In germline, CDR1 is LNHDA, CDR2 SQIVND (reference sequence). The DNA of the CDR3 is TGTGCCAGTAGTATGCCTAGCGGGGGGGCTGAGACCCAGTACTTC. This encodes CASSMPSGGAETQYF.

This chain joins TRBV5-1 and TRBJ1-2, with 9 bases identical to TRBD1. With V trimmed by 5 bases and J by 4 bases, 9 bases remained unmatched. Per germline, CDR1 SGHRS and CDR2 YFSETQ. The CDR3 covers 15 residues. CDR3 sequence reads: CASSQVTGGVYGYTF. In DNA, the CDR3 is TGCGCCAGCAGTCAGGTCACAGGGGGCGTCTATGGCTACACCTTC.

The V and J genes are TRBV27 and TRBJ2-1, with D possibly being TRBD1 or TRBD2 (5 bases each). V lost 5 bases to trimming and J lost 6 bases, with 20 bases between them. The CDR3 is 16 residues long. Germline CDR1 and CDR2: MNHEY and SMNVEV (reference sequence). This chain's CDR3 is CASSKAVGTTGNEQFF. CDR3 in DNA: TGTGCCAGCAGTAAGGCGGTTGGGACCACGGGCAATGAGCAGTTCTTC.

The rearrangement joins TRBV6-1 to TRBJ1-6; 8 nucleotides agree with TRBD1. Germline V CDR1 and CDR2: MNHNS, SASEGT. This CDR3 comprises 15 residues. Trimming cost V 2 bases and J 9 bases; bases outside gene matches: 6. Written as DNA, the CDR3 is TGTGCCAGCAGTGAACGGACAGGGAAGGGTTCACCCCTCCACTTT. Translation: CASSERTGKGSPLHF.

The CDR3 spells CASSIDFGLGYTF. The CDR3 region has the DNA TGTGCCAGTAGTATAGATTTCGGCCTCGGCTACACCTTC. The genes are TRBV19 and TRBJ1-2; D gene uncertain. V was pared by 0 bases and J by 8 bases, with 10 bases between. The CDR3 length is 13 residues. Germline assignment: CDR1 LNHDA and CDR2 SQIVND (reference sequence).

The chain combines TRBV13 with TRBJ2-1, with D uncertain. Trimming cost V 2 bases and J 7 bases, with 9 bases left between them. The CDR3 has 13 residues. The germline gives CDR1 PRHDT, CDR2 FYEKMQ (reference sequence). The CDR3 is CASSLLPKNEQFF. In DNA form, the CDR3 reads TGTGCCAGCAGCTTACTCCCAAAAAATGAGCAGTTCTTC.

The chain uses TRBV19 and TRBJ2-3; possibly TRBD2 for D (6 bases). V lost 7 bases, J lost 2 bases, and 16 bases lay in between. The CDR3 contains 15 residues. Per the germline V gene, CDR1 is LNHDA and CDR2 is SQIVND (reference sequence). Here the CDR3 DNA reads TGTGCCAGTAATCATCGGGCGGGGCTCACAGATACGCAGTATTTT. Translated, it gives CASNHRAGLTDTQYF.

The chain couples TRBV27 to TRBJ1-6; perhaps TRBD1 as D (6 bases). V lost 10 bases and J lost 10, with 14 bases in between. CDR1 is MNHEY, CDR2 SMNVEV, per germline (reference sequence). The CDR3 has 12 amino acids. The CDR3 here is CATGTWGSPLHF. Written as DNA, the CDR3 is TGTGCCACCGGGACATGGGGATCACCCCTCCACTTT.

The chain links TRBV11-2 to TRBJ2-1; 12 bases are shared with TRBD2. CDR1 and CDR2 (germline): SGHAT, FQNNGV. With 5 bases clipped from V and 3 bases from J, the junction kept 2 bases outside the gene matches. The CDR3 is 15 amino acids. CDR3 protein: CASSLLAGGYNEQFF. The CDR3 region has the DNA TGTGCCAGCAGCCTACTAGCGGGGGGCTACAATGAGCAGTTCTTC.

The chain couples TRBV7-2 to TRBJ1-1; D unclear. From germline, CDR1 is SGHTA and CDR2 FQGNSA. Trimming pared 2 bases from V and 1 base from J, leaving 8 bases between. The CDR3 covers 14 residues. As DNA, the CDR3 is TGTGCCAGCAGCTTAAATGGGGAGAACACTGAAGCTTTCTTT. Encoded protein: CASSLNGENTEAFF.

This chain uses TRBV13 with TRBJ2-2, with TRBD2 as a possible D gene (5 bases). Germline CDR1 is PRHDT and CDR2 is FYEKMQ (reference sequence). This CDR3 has 12 residues. V dropped 5 bases and J dropped 6 bases, with 7 bases sitting between them. Here the CDR3 DNA reads TGTGCCAGCAGCCACGGGGCCGGGGAGCTGTTTTTT. It is translated as CASSHGAGELFF.